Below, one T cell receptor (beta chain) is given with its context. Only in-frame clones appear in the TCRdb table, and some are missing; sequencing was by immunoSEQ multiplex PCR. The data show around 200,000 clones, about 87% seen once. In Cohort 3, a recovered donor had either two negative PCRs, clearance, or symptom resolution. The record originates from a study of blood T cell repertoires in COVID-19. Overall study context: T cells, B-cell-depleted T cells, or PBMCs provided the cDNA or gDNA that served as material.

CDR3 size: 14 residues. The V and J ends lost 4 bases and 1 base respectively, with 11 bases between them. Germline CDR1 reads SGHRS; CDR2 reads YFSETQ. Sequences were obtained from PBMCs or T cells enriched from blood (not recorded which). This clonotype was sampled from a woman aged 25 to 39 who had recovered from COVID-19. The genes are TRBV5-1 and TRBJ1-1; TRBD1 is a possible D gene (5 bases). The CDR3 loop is CASSVYRGNTEAFF. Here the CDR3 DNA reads TGCGCCAGCAGCGTTTATAGGGGGAACACTGAAGCTTTCTTT.